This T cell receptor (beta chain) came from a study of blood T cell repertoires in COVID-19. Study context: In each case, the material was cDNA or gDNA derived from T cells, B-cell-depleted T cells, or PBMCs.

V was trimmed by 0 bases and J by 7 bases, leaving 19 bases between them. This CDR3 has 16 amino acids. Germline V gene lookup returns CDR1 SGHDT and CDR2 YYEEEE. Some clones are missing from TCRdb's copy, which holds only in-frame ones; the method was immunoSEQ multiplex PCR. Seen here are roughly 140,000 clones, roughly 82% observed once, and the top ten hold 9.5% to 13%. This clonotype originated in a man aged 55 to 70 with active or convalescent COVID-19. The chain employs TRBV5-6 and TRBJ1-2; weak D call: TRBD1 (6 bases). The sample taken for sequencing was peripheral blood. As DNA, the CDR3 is TGTGCCAGCAGCTTGGCGGGGGGCGACAGGATGGCTGGCTACACCTTC. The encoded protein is CASSLAGGDRMAGYTF.